This T cell receptor beta chain was sequenced for a study of T cell repertoires in cytomegalovirus infection. The study's findings and limits: CMV carriers having the relevant HLA were flagged by cumulative public TCR beta family frequency.

This clonotype was seen at least ten times. The antigen is unknown. The CDR3 covers 16 residues. Germline CDR1 and CDR2: SGHTA and FQGNSA. The trim removed 5 bases at V and 1 base at J, leaving 6 bases unmatched. TCRdb re-analysed the reads in MiXCR, keeping a single row per CDR3 protein. This table has fewer than 900,000 distinct CDR3 sequences, almost 30% appearing once. The V gene is TRBV7-2, the J gene TRBJ2-5; 11 bases align to TRBD2. Sequenced here: cultured CD8+ T cells from PBMCs, sampled from culture after CMV antigen stimulation. The clonotype comes from a human donor in good health (CMV status not recorded). Some clones in this sample may be carry-over from other donors' samples. In nucleotides, the CDR3 is TGTGCCAGCAGCCATGAACTAGCGGGGGCCCAAGAGACCCAGTACTTC. Translated, it gives CASSHELAGAQETQYF.